The source of this T cell receptor (beta chain) is a study of identical twins (dated by TCRdb to the mid-2010s). Background on the whole study: To test whether fetal clonotypes persist, this study deep-sequenced TCR alpha and beta repertoires from monozygotic twins, from unrelated adults of various ages, and from cord blood. Replicate twin experiments were performed at different times using different library preparation protocols to rule out contamination.

The library was produced with 5' RACE. These reads were obtained on an Illumina HiSeq 2000. Template switching added a universal primer binding site, and the final cDNA carried a unique molecular identifier that allowed TCR cDNA molecules to be counted accurately. First-strand cDNA for TCR alpha and beta chains was synthesized from specific primers in the conserved constant-segment region. Each cDNA library was double barcoded, with a SMART-Mk sample barcode plus Illumina barcodes, to control for contamination. TruSeq adapter sequences and Illumina sample barcodes were added in two successive PCR steps. The TCR alpha and beta cDNA libraries were sequenced on the Illumina HiSeq platform using custom primers. The paper's processing steps were these. MiGEC was used to process raw reads and extract unique molecular identifiers, and MiXCR was used to find CDR3 positions. Recombination models were inferred per individual with the repgenHMM and IGoR tools using an EM algorithm. Shared clonotypes were analyzed with the tcR package in R, and sharing was normalized by the product of cloneset sizes. To study raw recombination without the effects of thymic and clonal selection, out-of-frame nonproductive sequences were analyzed. TCRdb's own reprocessing of the public reads used fastp at Q25 and MiXCR and kept productive beta chains. Entries are consolidated by CDR3 protein sequence, retaining the most common genes and DNA. It is TCRdb's table, rather than the study itself, that gives the V and J calls and clone size. The sample includes approximately 890,000 distinct CDR3 sequences, with over 9% observed a single time. In total, the top ten clones hold about 1.5% of the sample.

What the work shows at the level of the full study, not this receptor alone: In monozygotic twins, recombination models systematically underestimated out-of-frame TCR alpha sharing, but the models matched the sharing seen between unrelated individuals. In beta out-of-frame sequences, excess twin sharing was weaker, because having fewer shared sequences lowered the signal-to-noise ratio. Invariant T cells such as MAIT and iNKT could partly confound zero-insertion analyses, although diverse VJ usage argued against such confounding for most clonotypes. Out-of-frame TCR alpha sequences shared between twins showed an excess of low generation-probability sequences compared with coincidental sharing between unrelated individuals. Fewer insertions were carried by abundant cord blood beta clonotypes; a weaker similar trend was observed in young adult naive repertoires, while no such trend was observed in memory repertoires. Because the same donors could not be followed over many years, conclusions were based on cross-sectional statistical analysis.

Based on the germline V gene (reference sequence), the CDR1 and CDR2 sequences are LNHNV and YYDKDF. Cut back by 3 bases and 4 bases, the V and J ends lie 13 bases apart. Measured from the cysteine to the phenylalanine, the CDR3 is 16 residues long. Here the CDR3 DNA is all that survives: 48 bases in frame from base 1. This clonotype was seen many times. Its cognate antigen has yet to be identified. The input lacks base qualities; no much larger clone sits a single base away. All donors were healthy Caucasians. The twin cohort comprised three pairs of female monozygotic twins, all aged about 18 to 30 years. Peripheral blood mononuclear cells were the source from which RNA for the TCR libraries was isolated. These sequences were also reported in another study, on yellow fever vaccine responses in identical twins. The second study also describes: The T cell response to vaccination in identical twins was reported by the authors to appear partly convergent and partly personalized. The study precisely tracked vaccine-responding T cell clones in identical twins.

The V gene is TRBV15 and the J gene is TRBJ1-6, with the identity of the D gene unclear. The sequenced sample was PBMCs. This clonotype was obtained from a woman aged 18-29 years in good health. The nucleotides are TGTGCCACCAGCAGTTCAGTTGACTCGTATAATTCACCCCTCCACTTT. Its translation reads: CATSSSVDSYNSPLHF.